These 27 T cell receptor beta chains were sequenced from one sample in a study of Ad26.COV2.S vaccination and SARS-CoV-2 variants (dated by TCRdb to 2020 to 2023). The sample's treatment or condition label, decoded: around 19 received Ad26.COV2.S at low or high dose, single or two shots; about 5 received placebo; per-sample allocation not given. For vaccine and placebo recipients, the sequenced repertoires came from samples collected on day 63 after the first injection. To prepare the library, the immunoSEQ multiplex PCR assay was applied. The immuneACCESS repertoire file appears here via TCRdb, limited to in-frame rearrangements. These files lack a portion of the clones; in checked studies, under half of the deficit traces to unresolved V genes, and the cause of the others is not known. This sample is represented by a few hundred thousand clones; 83% of them were singletons. Clones ranked in the top ten supply around 7.3% of the sample.

Sequencing used peripheral blood, obtained in a trial of Ad26.COV2.S vaccine versus placebo. These receptors all come from a person between 18 and 59 years old who received the Ad26.COV2.S COVID-19 vaccine or a placebo.

This chain joins TRBV7-9 and TRBJ1-5; D is unclear. The germline CDR1 and CDR2 sequences are SEHNR and FQNEAQ (reference sequence). V lost 4 bases, J lost 5 bases, and 6 bases lay in between. There are 12 residues in the CDR3. CDR3 coding DNA: TGTGCCAGCAGCTCCCCCGATCAGCCCCAGCATTTT. It is translated as CASSSPDQPQHF.

The V call is TRBV4-1, the J call TRBJ1-4; D unclear. Trimming shortened V by 1 base and J by 7 bases, and 7 bases separated the two germline ends. Germline-derived CDR1 and CDR2 are MGHRA and YSYEKL. This CDR3 has 13 amino acids. CDR3 nucleotides: TGCGCCAGCAGCCAAGTTTCTGGTGAAAAACTGTTTTTT. Translated: CASSQVSGEKLFF.

The gene calls are TRBV19 and TRBJ2-3, with TRBD1 identical over 8 bases. Germline V gives CDR1 LNHDA, CDR2 SQIVND (reference sequence). Trimming removed 5 bases from V and 4 bases from J; junction bases left unmatched: 8. The CDR3 sequence is 15 residues long. The chain's CDR3 is CASSLLQGAADTQYF. The CDR3 bases are TGTGCCAGTAGTCTCCTCCAGGGGGCGGCAGATACGCAGTATTTT.

The chain joins TRBV9 to TRBJ2-1; TRBD2 might be the D (5 bases). The length of the CDR3 is 12 residues. V gave up 0 bases and J gave up 12 bases, with 10 bases separating them. The V gene's germline CDR1 is SGDLS and CDR2 YYNGEE. CDR3 nucleotides: TGTGCCAGCAGCGTAGGGGGAGTTGGGCAGTTCTTC. Residues: CASSVGGVGQFF.

The chain carries TRBV9 and TRBJ2-1; 7 nucleotides align to TRBD2. Germline CDR1 SGDLS, CDR2 YYNGEE. The length of the CDR3 is 16 residues. The junction had 9 bases not matched to a gene; V was cut back by 4 bases and J by 2 bases. CDR3 loop: CASSQSGGRAYNEQFF. The DNA for the CDR3 is TGTGCCAGCAGCCAATCAGGCGGGAGAGCCTACAATGAGCAGTTCTTC.

V gene TRBV6-5 combines with J gene TRBJ1-6, with D possibly matching TRBD1 (6 bases). CDR1 and CDR2 from the germline V gene are MNHEY and SVGAGI. This CDR3 contains 15 residues. The V and J ends lost 3 bases and 4 bases respectively, with 10 bases between them. As DNA, the CDR3 is TGTGCCAGCAGTTATGGACAGCTTTATAATTCACCCCTCCACTTT. Its translation is CASSYGQLYNSPLHF.

The V call is TRBV7-8, the J call TRBJ1-1; no clear D. The CDR3 covers 13 residues. The V end lost 5 bases, the J end lost 10 bases, and 17 bases lay between the germline ends. The germline CDR1 and CDR2 sequences are SGHVS and FQNEAQ. The CDR3 nucleotides read TGTGCCAGCAGCCCAGGCGGCGGTGGCGGAGCTTTCTTT. Translating it yields CASSPGGGGGAFF.

The chain recombines TRBV10-3 with TRBJ2-7; TRBD1 aligns across 9 bases. Per the germline V gene, CDR1 is ENHRY and CDR2 is SYGVKD. Trimming cost V 0 bases and J 4 bases; bases outside gene matches: 7. This CDR3 is 16 amino acids long. CDR3 coding DNA: TGTGCCATCAGTGAGTCGGGAGGACAGGGGACTTACGAGCAGTACTTC. It is translated as CAISESGGQGTYEQYF.

V usage is TRBV24-1 and J usage is TRBJ1-5, with D unresolved. The germline V and J ends were trimmed by 2 bases and 4 bases, with 5 bases remaining between them. CDR1 is KGHDR and CDR2 is SFDVKD in the germline V gene. This CDR3 spans 13 amino acids. CDR3 protein: CATSDYGNQPQHF. For the CDR3, the DNA is TGTGCCACCAGTGATTATGGGAATCAGCCCCAGCATTTT.

The rearrangement links TRBV5-1 to TRBJ2-5; a possible D gene is TRBD2 (5 bases). The germline V and J ends were trimmed by 2 bases and 0 bases, with 11 bases remaining between them. The CDR3 is 15 amino acids. Germline CDR1 reads SGHRS; CDR2 reads YFSETQ. CDR3 sequence: CASSFPSRNQETQYF. The CDR3 DNA reads as TGCGCCAGCAGCTTCCCTAGCAGAAACCAAGAGACCCAGTACTTC.

This chain joins TRBV27 and TRBJ2-3; no clear D gene. Per germline, CDR1 MNHEY and CDR2 SMNVEV (reference sequence). CDR3 length: 15 amino acids. Between the trimmed V and J ends, which lost 5 bases and 4 bases, there was a span of 16 bases. CDR3 in DNA: TGTGCCAGCAGTGCCCAGCCGTCCTGGGCAGATACGCAGTATTTT. It is translated as CASSAQPSWADTQYF.

This sequence joins TRBV9 and TRBJ1-6; TRBD1 matches 7 bases. After removal of 1 base from V and 0 bases from J, the junction contained 4 bases not matched to a gene. CDR3 length equals 17 residues. Germline-derived CDR1 and CDR2 are SGDLS and YYNGEE. Here the CDR3 DNA reads TGTGCCAGCAGCGTAACAGGGGAAATCTCCTATAATTCACCCCTCCACTTT. Translated, it gives CASSVTGEISYNSPLHF.

The chain is built from TRBV27 and TRBJ2-1; 11 bases match TRBD2. J was trimmed by 10 bases and V by 3 bases; bases with no gene match: 8. The CDR3 is 15 residues long. Germline V gene sequence: CDR1 MNHEY, CDR2 SMNVEV (reference sequence). The CDR3 protein is CASSFLSGGAYEQFF. The CDR3 DNA reads TGTGCCAGCAGTTTTCTTAGCGGGGGGGCCTACGAGCAGTTCTTC.

The J gene is TRBJ2-2, the V gene TRBV5-1; TRBD1 matches 9 bases. The CDR3 is 18 amino acids. The germline gives CDR1 SGHRS, CDR2 YFSETQ. V shed 0 bases and J 0 bases; nucleotides not matched to a gene: 6. This CDR3 reads CASSLVGTGRTNTGELFF. The DNA for the CDR3 is TGCGCCAGCAGCTTGGTTGGGACAGGGCGAACGAACACCGGGGAGCTGTTTTTT.

This chain uses TRBV19 with TRBJ1-5; 12 bases map to TRBD1. Germline trimming cut 2 bases from V and 3 bases from J; bases unmatched to any gene: 2. The CDR3 runs to 16 residues. Per the germline V gene, CDR1 is LNHDA and CDR2 is SQIVND (reference sequence). CDR3 sequence (DNA): TGTGCCAGTAGTATATTGGGACAGGGGGCCAATCAGCCCCAGCATTTT. It codes for CASSILGQGANQPQHF.

This clone was detected only once. This rearrangement joins TRBV24-1 to TRBJ1-5, with 8 bases identical to TRBD1. This CDR3 comprises 15 residues. V was clipped by 4 bases and J by 7 bases; unmatched bases: 8. Per the germline V gene, CDR1 is KGHDR and CDR2 is SFDVKD. The CDR3 nucleotides read TGTGCCACCAGTGAAGCGACAGGGGTCGGGCAGCCCCAGCATTTT. Encoded protein: CATSEATGVGQPQHF.

This chain uses TRBV7-3 with TRBJ2-2; 10 bases match TRBD2. The CDR3 is 18 amino acids. Germline V CDR1 and CDR2: SGHTA, FQGTGA. V dropped 2 bases and J dropped 1; count of bases not matched to a gene: 7. For the CDR3, the DNA is TGTGCCAGCAGCTTATGGCTAGCGGGGGTCCTGAACACCGGGGAGCTGTTTTTT. As protein: CASSLWLAGVLNTGELFF.

About this clone: Other DNA sequences in the same sample also yield this CDR3. This chain joins TRBV18 and TRBJ2-2; TRBD2 might be the D (5 bases). V gave up 3 bases and J gave up 5 bases, with 7 bases separating them. Germline assignment: CDR1 KGHSH and CDR2 LQKENI. The CDR3 sequence is 13 residues long. The CDR3 DNA reads as TGTGCCAGCTCACCCCGGGGAACCGGGGAGCTGTTTTTT. It encodes CASSPRGTGELFF. Filled out from reference TRBV18 and TRBJ2-2, the complete variable domain reads NAGVMQNPRHLVRRRGQEARLRCSPMKGHSHVYWYRQLPEEGLKFMVYLQKENIIDESGMPKERFSAEFPKEGPSILRIQQVVRGDSAAYFCASSPRGTGELFFGEGSRLTVL.

The chain couples TRBV7-3 to TRBJ2-1; 8 bases line up with TRBD1. CDR1 SGHTA and CDR2 FQGTGA come from the germline V gene. This CDR3 has 15 residues. V dropped 3 bases and J dropped 0; count of bases not matched to a gene: 1. CDR3 in amino acids: CASSFTGGSYNEQFF. The CDR3 nucleotides read TGTGCCAGCAGCTTTACAGGGGGCTCCTACAATGAGCAGTTCTTC.

The V gene is TRBV7-6, the J gene TRBJ2-7, with TRBD2 identical over 7 bases. V was clipped by 5 bases and J by 2 bases; unmatched bases: 3. Germline-derived CDR1 and CDR2 are SGHVS and FNYEAQ. The CDR3 is made up of 13 amino acids. The CDR3 spells CASSPSGPYEQYF. DNA for the CDR3: TGTGCCAGCAGCCCTAGCGGCCCCTACGAGCAGTACTTC.

The V gene is TRBV6-5, the J gene TRBJ2-1, with D tentatively TRBD2 (6 bases). The V and J ends lost 7 bases and 4 bases respectively, with 14 bases between them. This CDR3 is built from 14 residues. Looked up from germline, CDR1 is MNHEY and CDR2 is SVGAGI. The CDR3 sequence: CASNRAGGYNEQFF. CDR3 nucleotide sequence: TGTGCCAGCAACCGAGCGGGTGGTTACAATGAGCAGTTCTTC.

This rearrangement joins TRBV5-4 to TRBJ2-3, with D possibly TRBD1 on 6 matching bases. Germline V gene lookup returns CDR1 SGHNT and CDR2 YYREEE (reference sequence). The CDR3 contains 15 residues. V gave up 4 bases and J gave up 3 bases, with 15 bases separating them. The CDR3 DNA reads TGTGCCAGCAGCGCCCCCCAGGGGCCTACAGATACGCAGTATTTT. The encoded protein is CASSAPQGPTDTQYF.

The V and J genes are TRBV7-9 and TRBJ2-3, with 9 bases matching TRBD2. CDR1 and CDR2 (germline): SEHNR, FQNEAQ (reference sequence). This CDR3 region has 16 residues. V lost 6 bases to trimming and J lost 3 bases; unmatched junction nucleotides: 10. The CDR3 here is CASRRSRAGGTDTQYF. CDR3 nucleotide sequence: TGTGCCAGCAGGCGTTCCCGAGCGGGGGGAACAGATACGCAGTATTTT.

The V gene is TRBV28, the J gene TRBJ2-5, with a weak D call TRBD1 (7 bases). V was trimmed by 5 bases and J by 5 bases, leaving 12 bases between them. CDR1 MDHEN and CDR2 SYDVKM come from the germline V gene. This CDR3 is 13 amino acids long. The CDR3 region is CASSQGGRETQYF. CDR3 sequence (DNA): TGTGCCAGCAGTCAGGGGGGACGCGAGACCCAGTACTTC. Full variable domain (outside the CDR3, taken from reference TRBV28 and TRBJ2-5): DVKVTQSSRYLVKRTGEKVFLECVQDMDHENMFWYRQDPGLGLRLIYFSYDVKMKEKGDIPEGYSVSREKKERFSLILESASTNQTSMYLCASSQGGRETQYFGPGTRLLVL.

The chain links TRBV10-2 to TRBJ2-7; 8 bases fit TRBD2. This CDR3 contains 13 residues. V trimming: 8 bases; J trimming: 0 bases; junction bases outside the gene matches: 3. Germline V CDR1 and CDR2: WSHSY, SAAADI. The CDR3 nucleotides are TGCGCCAGCTGTCTAGCGGGCTCCTACGAGCAGTACTTC. It codes for CASCLAGSYEQYF.

The chain uses TRBV4-1 and TRBJ2-1; 9 nucleotides align to TRBD1. V shed 4 bases, J shed 5 bases, and the junction held 6 bases outside the gene matches. This CDR3 is 15 amino acids long. Germline CDR1 and CDR2: MGHRA and YSYEKL. Written as DNA, the CDR3 is TGCGCCAGCAGCCCACGGGACAGGGTAAACAATGAGCAGTTCTTC. This sequence encodes CASSPRDRVNNEQFF.

This chain connects TRBV4-1 to TRBJ2-6; the match to TRBD1 covers 9 bases. Looked up from germline, CDR1 is MGHRA and CDR2 is YSYEKL. V trimming: 2 bases; J trimming: 2 bases; junction bases outside the gene matches: 10. The CDR3 length is 19 residues. In DNA form, the CDR3 reads TGCGCCAGCAGCCAAAGACTCGGGACAGGGATCACTGGGGCCAACGTCCTGACTTTC. Translated: CASSQRLGTGITGANVLTF.